This TCR beta chain appears in the sequencing data of a study of blood T cell repertoires in COVID-19. Study in general: Sample material is recorded as cDNA or gDNA derived from T cells, B-cell-depleted T cells, or PBMCs.

Authors' processing steps: Reference gene primers were amplified, and this amplification served to estimate nucleated cell counts. Profiling relied on immunoSEQ multiplex PCR, and the TCRdb table lists in-frame clones only, not all of them. The V and J calls and the clone size are those of that table, but D and trimming were determined from the DNA. The sample contains over 120,000 clones, about four fifths of which appear only once. Germline V gene data show CDR1 as SGHRS and CDR2 as YFSETQ. V trimming: 0 bases; J trimming: 0 bases; junction bases outside the gene matches: 4. CDR3 size: 17 residues.

This clonotype originated in a human donor in a cohort sampled during active COVID-19. The chain carries TRBV5-1 and TRBJ2-5; 11 bases are shared with TRBD2. Sequencing input: peripheral blood. As DNA, the CDR3 is TGCGCCAGCAGCTTGGCGCTAGCGGGGGGTTACCAAGAGACCCAGTACTTC. Translated, it gives CASSLALAGGYQETQYF.